Sequencing of this TCR delta chain was carried out in a study of γδ T cells in repeated Plasmodium falciparum infection. TRG and TRD sequences were obtained from every sorted gammadelta sample. TCRdb redid the clone calls on the multiplex PCR reads with CATT. The data contain roughly 48,000 delta-chain clones, 1.6% of them singletons. Ten or more counts support this clone. Its antigen is not identified. Sequence at one end of the junction differs from germline and may be a read error. Germline-derived CDR1 and CDR2 are TSWWSYY and QGS. This CDR3 is 22 amino acids long. Broader study findings: Many TCRgamma sequences overlapped between individuals in stable Vgamma9/Vdelta2+ repertoires. Malian children's Vdelta2-negative repertoires appeared more expanded and less diverse than Australians'.

Flow sorting of PBMC yielded separate Vgamma9/Vdelta2+ and Vdelta2-negative gammadelta T cell populations for bulk repertoire analysis. The chain combines TRDV1 with TRDJ1; 12 nucleotides line up with TRDD3. The J gene, not given by TCRdb, was assigned here from a germline match of the nucleotide sequence. Source material: gamma-delta T cells from blood. This TCR was recovered from a pool of human donors (malaria-infected and uninfected, not separated). The CDR3 DNA follows: TGTGCTCTTGGGGAACTATACTGTACTGGGGGATACACGAAACCTTACACCTATAAACTCATCTTT. It is translated as CALGELYCTGGYTKPYTYKLIF.